The 14 T cell receptor beta chains below all came from one sample that was sequenced in a study of CD8+ T cells in alopecia areata. Regarding treatment: oral pan-JAK inhibitor, 5-10 mg twice daily. Extraction of RNA preceded its reverse transcription into cDNA, which served as the sequencing template. Only in-frame clones appear in the TCRdb table, and some are missing; sequencing was by immunoSEQ multiplex PCR. The sample consists of about 94,000 clones, 60% to 80% of them appearing once. The source was CD8+ T cells sorted from blood, collected at approximately week 42, from a patient treated with tofacitinib. These receptors were obtained from a human donor with alopecia areata.

V usage is TRBV7-9 and J usage is TRBJ2-2; no clear D. Germline-derived CDR1 and CDR2 are SEHNR and FQNEAQ (reference sequence). The CDR3 spans 11 residues. The V gene lost 7 bases and the J gene lost 7 bases, with 7 bases spanning the gap. The CDR3 coding sequence is TGTGCCAGCACCTCGGGCGGGGAGCTGTTTTTT. Its translation is CASTSGGELFF. The variable domain in full, with the rest retrieved from reference TRBV7-9 and TRBJ2-2, is DTGVSQNPRHKITKRGQNVTFRCDPISEHNRLYWYRQTLGQGPEFLTYFQNEAQLEKSRLLSDRFSAERPKGSFSTLEIQRTEQGDSAMYLCASTSGGELFFGEGSRLTVL.

The chain uses TRBV14 and TRBJ2-3; no definite D call. Germline-derived CDR1 and CDR2 are SGHDN and FVKESK. V lost 0 bases and J 6 bases, leaving 7 bases between the germline ends. The CDR3 extends over 13 amino acids. CDR3 protein: CASSQDLGDTQYF. The CDR3 region has the DNA TGTGCCAGCAGCCAAGACCTAGGGGATACGCAGTATTTT.

Note on this clone: Mismatch with germline at one junction end may stem from a read error. The rearrangement joins TRBV4-3 to TRBJ2-1; D unclear. CDR1 is LGHNA, CDR2 YSLEER, per germline. This CDR3 comprises 11 residues. The CDR3 spells CASRQENEQFF. The DNA of the CDR3 is TGCGCCAGCAGACAAGAGAATGAGCAGTTCTTC.

This rearrangement joins TRBV10-3 to TRBJ2-5; D is possibly TRBD1 (6 bases). The CDR3 is made up of 13 amino acids. Germline CDR1 ENHRY, CDR2 SYGVKD. The V end lost 6 bases, the J end lost 1 base, and 9 bases lay between the germline ends. CDR3 bases: TGTGCCATCAGACTGGACAGCCAAGAGACCCAGTACTTC. The encoded protein is CAIRLDSQETQYF.

The rearrangement links TRBV9 to TRBJ2-1, with 8 nucleotides matching TRBD2. Per the germline V gene, CDR1 is SGDLS and CDR2 is YYNGEE. CDR3 length equals 15 residues. Losses at the gene ends were 0 bases for V and 7 bases for J; bases not matched to a gene: 6. CDR3 nucleotides: TGTGCCAGCAGCGTAGGGAGCGGGGGTCGGAATGAGCAGTTCTTC. It yields the protein CASSVGSGGRNEQFF.

This chain links TRBV11-2 with TRBJ1-1, with a possible D match to TRBD1 (6 bases). V lost 5 bases and J lost 4, with 20 bases in between. CDR1 is SGHAT and CDR2 is FQNNGV in the germline V gene. The CDR3 has 16 residues. The CDR3 bases are TGTGCCAGCAGCCTAATTGAGGGGGGCCTGAGCACTGAAGCTTTCTTT. Its protein is CASSLIEGGLSTEAFF.

The chain is built from TRBV6-5 and TRBJ1-1; possibly TRBD1 for D (6 bases). Per germline, CDR1 MNHEY and CDR2 SVGAGI. V lost 0 bases to trimming and J lost 4 bases, with 12 bases between them. The CDR3 totals 15 residues. The CDR3 DNA reads as TGTGCCAGCAGTTACTCTATGACAGGACTCACTGAAGCTTTCTTT. It codes for CASSYSMTGLTEAFF.

This clone was observed a handful of times. The V and J genes are TRBV2 and TRBJ1-5; D uncertain. This CDR3 has 13 amino acids. Germline-derived CDR1 and CDR2 are SNHLY and FYNNEI. Trimming left V 2 bases short and J 8 bases short, with 10 bases between. In DNA, the CDR3 is TGTGCCAGCAGTGAATACCCCGGTGAGCCCCAGCATTTT. It specifies CASSEYPGEPQHF. Full variable domain (remainder filled in from reference TRBV2 and TRBJ1-5): EPEVTQTPSHQVTQMGQEVILRCVPISNHLYFYWYRQILGQKVEFLVSFYNNEISEKSEIFDDQFSVERPDGSNFTLKIRSTKLEDSAMYFCASSEYPGEPQHFGDGTRLSIL.

The chain recombines TRBV7-2 with TRBJ2-3, with D hard to call. Between the trimmed V and J ends, which lost 1 base and 0 bases, there was a span of 8 bases. Looked up from germline, CDR1 is SGHTA and CDR2 is FQGNSA. The CDR3 runs 15 residues. As DNA, the CDR3 is TGTGCCAGCAGCTTAGTCAGCTCTAGCACAGATACGCAGTATTTT. Its translation is CASSLVSSSTDTQYF.

The chain has TRBV28 and TRBJ2-7; D is ambiguous. Germline V gene data show CDR1 as MDHEN and CDR2 as SYDVKM. This CDR3 is 13 amino acids long. Trimming pared 6 bases from V and 5 bases from J, leaving 14 bases between. CDR3: CASRGQPTDEQYF. In DNA, the CDR3 is TGTGCCAGCAGGGGCCAACCAACTGACGAGCAGTACTTC.

This clone was seen just once. The chain employs TRBV30 and TRBJ2-7; D is possibly TRBD1 (5 bases). Germline lookup yields CDR1 GTSNPN and CDR2 SVGIG (reference sequence). This CDR3 is 13 amino acids long. The V end lost 2 bases, the J end lost 2 bases, and 10 bases lay between the germline ends. The CDR3 DNA is TGTGCCTGGAGTACGGACATGACCTACGAGCAGTACTTC. It yields the protein CAWSTDMTYEQYF.

This clone occurred once. V usage is TRBV2 and J usage is TRBJ2-6, with D possibly matching TRBD2 (6 bases). V dropped 1 base and J dropped 11 bases, with 9 bases sitting between them. CDR3 size: 13 residues. Per germline, CDR1 SNHLY and CDR2 FYNNEI. The CDR3 nucleotides read TGTGCCAGCAGTGAAGGGTGGAGGGACGTCCTGACTTTC. Protein: CASSEGWRDVLTF.

The chain carries TRBV30 and TRBJ2-7, with 7 bases lining up with TRBD1. V lost 1 base and J lost 0; bases outside the gene matches: 3. Germline loops: CDR1 GTSNPN, CDR2 SVGIG (reference sequence). The CDR3 runs 14 residues. The CDR3: CAWSATGSSYEQYF. The DNA of the CDR3 is TGTGCCTGGAGTGCGACAGGGAGCTCCTACGAGCAGTACTTC.

The chain has TRBV19 and TRBJ1-1; no clear D. CDR1 and CDR2 (germline): LNHDA, SQIVND (reference sequence). V was cut by 1 base and J by 1 base, with 7 bases left in between. The CDR3 sequence is 14 residues long. Here the CDR3 DNA reads TGTGCCAGTAGTATAGGGGAGACGAACACTGAAGCTTTCTTT. Its translation is CASSIGETNTEAFF.